The rows below give T cell receptor beta chains drawn from one sample of a study of cytomegalovirus exposure and HLA in healthy donors. Generated by immunoSEQ multiplex PCR, the TCRdb table keeps only in-frame clones and is missing some. The table lists just over 200,000 clones. Sequencing was performed on PBMCs. These receptors were obtained from a girl aged 2 to 9 in good health and CMV-seropositive. The CDR3 runs from the conserved cysteine through the conserved F or W. A D gene is named only where the DNA matches it firmly.

D	J	V	CDR3	DNA
TRBD2	TRBJ2-3	TRBV29-1	CSVLAASTDTQYF	TGCAGCGTTCTAGCGGCTAGCACAGATACGCAGTATTTT
TRBD2	TRBJ2-1	TRBV5-8	CASSFGTSGRRNEQFF	TGTGCCAGCAGCTTCGGGACTAGCGGGAGGCGTAATGAGCAGTTCTTC
-	TRBJ1-2	TRBV7-9	CASSSPLDTPNYGYTF	TGTGCCAGCAGCTCCCCTCTGGACACCCCTAACTATGGCTACACCTTC
TRBD1	TRBJ1-1	TRBV27	CASVRDRVNTEAFF	TGTGCCAGCGTCCGGGACAGGGTGAACACTGAAGCTTTCTTT
TRBD2	TRBJ2-7	TRBV9	CASSVDSGIIEQYF	TGTGCCAGCAGCGTAGATAGCGGGATAATCGAGCAGTACTTC
TRBD1	TRBJ1-5	TRBV19	CASAKGQGARQPQHF	TGTGCCAGTGCTAAAGGACAGGGGGCGCGACAGCCCCAGCATTTT
-	TRBJ1-2	TRBV15	CATSRDRANRDDSGYTF	TGTGCCACCAGCAGAGATCGGGCCAACAGGGATGACTCTGGCTACACCTTC
TRBD1	TRBJ1-5	TRBV2	CASSGDRGNQPQHF	TGTGCCAGCAGCGGAGACAGGGGCAATCAGCCCCAGCATTTT
-	TRBJ2-7	TRBV19	CASSIVADSYEQYF	TGTGCCAGTAGTATAGTGGCAGACTCCTACGAGCAGTACTTC
TRBD2	TRBJ2-7	TRBV19	CASSMGPPSGSYEQYF	TGTGCCAGTAGTATGGGGCCCCCGAGCGGGAGTTACGAGCAGTACTTC
TRBD2	TRBJ2-2	TRBV18	CASSPGTSGTGELFF	TGTGCCAGCTCCCCTGGGACTAGCGGCACCGGGGAGCTGTTTTTT
-	TRBJ2-7	TRBV11-2	CASSSGTFNEQYF	TGTGCCAGCAGCTCCGGGACTTTCAACGAGCAGTACTTC
-	TRBJ2-1	TRBV6-1	CASSGGRPASYNEQFF	TGTGCCAGCAGTGGGGGGCGGCCGGCCTCCTACAATGAGCAGTTCTTC
TRBD1	TRBJ1-3	TRBV29-1	CSTQGAGNTIYF	TGCAGCACACAGGGGGCTGGAAACACCATATATTTT
TRBD1	TRBJ2-7	TRBV15	CATSSQQGSTYEQYF	TGTGCCACCAGCAGCCAACAGGGGTCAACCTACGAGCAGTACTTC
-	TRBJ2-1	TRBV4-1	CASSQDSRGSYNERFF	TGCGCCAGCAGCCAAGATTCACGGGGGTCCTACAATGAGCGGTTCTTC
-	TRBJ1-2	TRBV20-1	CSAKTGKGYTF	TGCAGTGCCAAAACAGGGAAAGGCTACACCTTC
-	TRBJ1-2	TRBV15	CATSRNGGSGYTF	TGTGCCACCAGCAGAAACGGGGGGTCCGGCTACACCTTC
-	TRBJ1-1	TRBV5-1	CASSFTGDDTEAFF	TGCGCCAGCAGCTTCACAGGTGATGACACTGAAGCTTTCTTT
TRBD1	TRBJ2-1	TRBV6-5	CASSLGQDPGNEQFF	TGTGCCAGCAGTTTGGGACAGGACCCCGGCAATGAGCAGTTCTTC
TRBD1	TRBJ1-6	TRBV7-3	CASSSTGTGNSPLHF	TGTGCCAGCAGCTCAACCGGGACAGGAAATTCACCCCTCCACTTT
TRBD2	TRBJ2-3	TRBV19	CASSWREGTDTQYF	TGTGCCAGTAGTTGGCGGGAGGGCACAGATACGCAGTATTTT
-	TRBJ1-4	TRBV28	CASRGPNEKLFF	TGTGCCAGCAGGGGGCCTAATGAAAAACTGTTTTTT
-	TRBJ2-7	TRBV15	CATSRDLGGWDEQYF	TGTGCCACCAGCAGAGATTTGGGAGGTTGGGACGAGCAGTACTTC
-	TRBJ2-7	TRBV15	CATSSPDSPYEQYF	TGTGCCACCAGCAGTCCCGACAGTCCCTACGAGCAGTACTTC
-	TRBJ1-4	TRBV19	CASSLGRGEKLFF	TGTGCCAGTAGTCTGGGAAGGGGGGAAAAACTGTTTTTT
-	TRBJ2-1	TRBV5-6	CASSFRDTDNEQFF	TGTGCCAGCAGCTTCCGGGACACCGACAATGAGCAGTTCTTC
TRBD2	TRBJ2-1	TRBV19	CASSVGLAGGGDNEQFF	TGTGCCAGTAGTGTTGGACTAGCGGGAGGGGGAGACAATGAGCAGTTCTTC
TRBD1	TRBJ2-6	TRBV11-2	CASSLVGQVISGANVLTF	TGTGCCAGCAGCTTAGTGGGACAGGTTATCTCTGGGGCCAACGTCCTGACTTTC
-	TRBJ2-1	TRBV5-6	CASTRELADNEQFF	TGTGCCAGCACTCGGGAGTTGGCTGACAATGAGCAGTTCTTC
-	TRBJ1-2	TRBV4-2	CASSQGGGYGYTF	TGTGCCAGCAGCCAAGGAGGGGGCTATGGCTACACCTTC
TRBD2	TRBJ2-7	TRBV27	CASSFSGRVDEQYF	TGTGCCAGCAGTTTCAGCGGGAGGGTCGACGAGCAGTACTTC
TRBD1	TRBJ1-6	TRBV5-1	CASSYDRDGTYNSPLHF	TGCGCCAGCAGCTACGACAGGGACGGGACCTATAATTCACCCCTCCACTTT
TRBD2	TRBJ2-1	TRBV18	CASSPLWTSGGDNEQFF	TGTGCCAGCTCACCACTTTGGACTAGCGGGGGGGACAATGAGCAGTTCTTC
-	TRBJ1-1	TRBV7-9	CASSLFGGTDNTEAFF	TGTGCCAGCAGCTTATTTGGAGGGACGGATAACACTGAAGCTTTCTTT
TRBD2	TRBJ2-2	TRBV6-1	CASRSLAAGELFF	TGTGCCAGCAGGTCACTAGCGGCCGGGGAGCTGTTTTTT
-	TRBJ2-7	TRBV5-8	CASSLGAGTYEQYF	TGTGCCAGCAGCCTCGGGGCGGGAACCTACGAGCAGTACTTC
TRBD2	TRBJ2-2	TRBV27	CASSQLGLADTGELFF	TGTGCCAGCAGCCAACTCGGGCTAGCGGACACCGGGGAGCTGTTTTTT
TRBD2	TRBJ2-7	TRBV19	CASSISTSSGSSYEQYF	TGTGCCAGTAGTATCTCTACAAGCAGCGGGAGCTCCTACGAGCAGTACTTC
TRBD2	TRBJ2-3	TRBV27	CASSPFLAVSTDTQYF	TGTGCCAGCAGTCCCTTTCTAGCGGTCAGCACAGATACGCAGTATTTT